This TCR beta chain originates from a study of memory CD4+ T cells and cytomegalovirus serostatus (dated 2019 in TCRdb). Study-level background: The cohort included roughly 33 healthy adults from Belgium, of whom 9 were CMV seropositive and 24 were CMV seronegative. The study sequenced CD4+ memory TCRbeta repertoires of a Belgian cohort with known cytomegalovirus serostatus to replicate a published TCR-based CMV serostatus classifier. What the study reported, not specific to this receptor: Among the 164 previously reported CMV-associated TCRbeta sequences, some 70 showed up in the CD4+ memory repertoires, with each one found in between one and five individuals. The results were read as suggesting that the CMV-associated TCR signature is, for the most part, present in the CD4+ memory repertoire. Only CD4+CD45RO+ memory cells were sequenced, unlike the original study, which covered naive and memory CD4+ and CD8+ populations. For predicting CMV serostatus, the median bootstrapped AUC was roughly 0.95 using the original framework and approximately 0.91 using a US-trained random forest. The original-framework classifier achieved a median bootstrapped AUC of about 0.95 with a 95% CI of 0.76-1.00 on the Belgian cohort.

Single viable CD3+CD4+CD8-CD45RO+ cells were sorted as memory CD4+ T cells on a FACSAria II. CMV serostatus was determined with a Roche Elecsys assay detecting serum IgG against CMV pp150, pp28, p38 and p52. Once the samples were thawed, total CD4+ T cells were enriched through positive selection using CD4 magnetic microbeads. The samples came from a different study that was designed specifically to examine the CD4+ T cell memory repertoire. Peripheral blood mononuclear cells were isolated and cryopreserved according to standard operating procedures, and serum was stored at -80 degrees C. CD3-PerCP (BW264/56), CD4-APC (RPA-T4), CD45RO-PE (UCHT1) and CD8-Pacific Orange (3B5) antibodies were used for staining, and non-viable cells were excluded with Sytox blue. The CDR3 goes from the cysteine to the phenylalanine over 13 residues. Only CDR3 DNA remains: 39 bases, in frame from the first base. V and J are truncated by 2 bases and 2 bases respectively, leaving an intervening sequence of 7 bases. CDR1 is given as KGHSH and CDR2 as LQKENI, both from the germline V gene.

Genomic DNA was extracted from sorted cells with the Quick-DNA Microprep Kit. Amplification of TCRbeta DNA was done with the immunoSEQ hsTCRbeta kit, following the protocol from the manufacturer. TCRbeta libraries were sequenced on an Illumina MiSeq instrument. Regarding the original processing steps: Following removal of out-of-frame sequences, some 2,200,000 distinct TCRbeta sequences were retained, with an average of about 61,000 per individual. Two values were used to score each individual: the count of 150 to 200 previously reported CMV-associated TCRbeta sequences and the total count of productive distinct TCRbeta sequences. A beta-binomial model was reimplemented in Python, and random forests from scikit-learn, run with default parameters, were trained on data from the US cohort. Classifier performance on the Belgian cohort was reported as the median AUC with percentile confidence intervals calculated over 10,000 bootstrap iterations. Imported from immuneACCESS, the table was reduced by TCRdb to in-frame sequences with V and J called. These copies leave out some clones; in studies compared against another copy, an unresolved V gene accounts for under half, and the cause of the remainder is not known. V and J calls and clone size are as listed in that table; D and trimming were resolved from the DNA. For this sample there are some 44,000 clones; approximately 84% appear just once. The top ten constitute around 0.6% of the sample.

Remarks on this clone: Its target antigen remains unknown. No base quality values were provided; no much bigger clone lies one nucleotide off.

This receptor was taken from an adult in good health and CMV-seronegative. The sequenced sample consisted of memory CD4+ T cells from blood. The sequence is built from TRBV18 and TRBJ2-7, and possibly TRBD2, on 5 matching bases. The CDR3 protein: CASSPGGPYEQYF. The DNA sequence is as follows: TGTGCCAGCTCACCAGGCGGGCCCTACGAGCAGTACTTC.